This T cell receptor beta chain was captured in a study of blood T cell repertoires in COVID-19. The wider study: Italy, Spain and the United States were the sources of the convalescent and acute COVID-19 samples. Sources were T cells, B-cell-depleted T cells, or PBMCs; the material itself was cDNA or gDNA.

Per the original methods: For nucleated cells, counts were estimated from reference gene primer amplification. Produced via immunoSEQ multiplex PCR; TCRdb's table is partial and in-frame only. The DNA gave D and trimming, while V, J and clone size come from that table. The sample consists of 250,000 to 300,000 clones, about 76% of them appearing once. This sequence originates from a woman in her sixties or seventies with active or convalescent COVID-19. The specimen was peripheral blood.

The CDR3 coding sequence is TGTGCCAGCAGTGAGGGCGGGCGGGCCCACCGAGGGCAGTACTTC. Its protein is CASSEGGRAHRGQYF. The chain employs TRBV2 and TRBJ2-7; TRBD2 might be the D (5 bases). The germline CDR1 and CDR2 sequences are SNHLY and FYNNEI. Trimming stripped 3 bases from V and 9 bases from J, with 21 bases between. The CDR3 extends over 15 amino acids. Full variable domain (missing parts from reference TRBV2 and TRBJ2-7): EPEVTQTPSHQVTQMGQEVILRCVPISNHLYFYWYRQILGQKVEFLVSFYNNEISEKSEIFDDQFSVERPDGSNFTLKIRSTKLEDSAMYFCASSEGGRAHRGQYFGPGTRLTVT.